The 15 T cell receptor beta chains listed next were all sequenced from one sample in a study of blood T cell repertoires in COVID-19. Clones were sequenced by immunoSEQ multiplex PCR, and TCRdb holds only the in-frame ones, with some missing. This sample has roughly 250,000 clones; roughly nine tenths occur once, and the top ten carry 1.2%. Sequencing input: PBMCs or T cells enriched from blood (not recorded which). The source of these receptors is a human donor in a cohort exposed to, infected with or recovered from COVID-19 (not recorded which). The donor label of this sample is uncertain.

This sequence joins TRBV9 and TRBJ2-5, with 10 bases lining up with TRBD1. CDR3 length: 16 amino acids. Germline values: CDR1 SGDLS, CDR2 YYNGEE. The V gene end was trimmed by 1 base and the J gene end by 3 bases; junction bases not matched to a gene: 6. The CDR3 coding sequence is TGTGCCAGCAGCGTATGGACAGGGGGAATGGAAGAGACCCAGTACTTC. This sequence encodes CASSVWTGGMEETQYF.

The chain uses TRBV6-6 and TRBJ2-5; 9 nucleotides align to TRBD2. From germline, CDR1 is MNHNY and CDR2 SVGAGI (reference sequence). The CDR3 sequence is 14 residues long. V dropped 7 bases and J dropped 1; count of bases not matched to a gene: 4. In DNA form, the CDR3 reads TGTGCCAGCACCCTAGCGGGGCGCCAAGAGACCCAGTACTTC. It specifies CASTLAGRQETQYF.

V gene TRBV3-1 (or the pseudogene TRBV3-2) combines with J gene TRBJ2-1; 9 bases line up with TRBD2. The length of the CDR3 is 15 residues. Losses at the gene ends were 4 bases for V and 7 bases for J; bases not matched to a gene: 8. The V gene's germline CDR1 is LGHDT and CDR2 YNNKEL (reference sequence). CDR3 protein: CASSPLGTSRNEQFF. For the CDR3, the DNA is TGTGCCAGCAGCCCCCTCGGGACTAGCCGAAATGAGCAGTTCTTC.

For this clone: The identical CDR3 is also encoded by other nucleotide sequences in the sample. This sequence joins TRBV4-3 and TRBJ1-2, with TRBD1 as a possible D gene (5 bases). Trimming cost V 0 bases and J 8 bases, with 13 bases left between them. Germline V CDR1 and CDR2: LGHNA, YSLEER. The CDR3 runs to 14 residues. The CDR3 bases are TGCGCCAGCAGCCAAGATAGGAGGGGAGGAGGCTACACCTTC. This translates into CASSQDRRGGGYTF.

V and J are TRBV7-9 and TRBJ2-7; D gene uncertain. The V end lost 3 bases, the J end lost 3 bases, and 3 bases lay between the germline ends. The CDR3 spans 11 residues. CDR1 is SEHNR and CDR2 is FQNEAQ in the germline V gene (reference sequence). The CDR3 loop is CASSFSYEQYF. The CDR3 DNA reads as TGTGCCAGCAGCTTCAGCTACGAGCAGTACTTC.

In its sample, this clone was seen a few times. V is TRBV19 and J is TRBJ1-2, with 7 bases fitting TRBD1. The V and J ends lost 3 bases and 2 bases, in that order; junction bases with no gene match: 0. Germline V CDR1 and CDR2: LNHDA, SQIVND (reference sequence). There are 13 residues in the CDR3. CDR3 in amino acids: CASSMGQNYGYTF. CDR3 nucleotide sequence: TGTGCCAGTAGTATGGGACAGAACTATGGCTACACCTTC.

The V gene is TRBV27, the J gene TRBJ2-1; TRBD2 aligns across 9 bases. Germline V CDR1 and CDR2: MNHEY, SMNVEV (reference sequence). J was trimmed by 4 bases and V by 5 bases; bases with no gene match: 6. The CDR3 sequence is 15 residues long. CDR3 sequence: CASSLAGPLYNEQFF. In DNA, the CDR3 is TGTGCCAGCAGTCTAGCGGGGCCCTTATACAATGAGCAGTTCTTC.

The V call is TRBV5-6, the J call TRBJ1-2; TRBD1 agrees at 7 bases. Trimming at V came to 2 bases and at J to 1 base, leaving 5 bases not matched to a gene. This CDR3 has 15 residues. From germline, CDR1 is SGHDT and CDR2 YYEEEE. The CDR3 region has the DNA TGTGCCAGCAGCTTAGGGACAGATTATAACTATGGCTACACCTTC. This translates into CASSLGTDYNYGYTF.

The gene calls are TRBV7-2 and TRBJ1-2; the D is unclear. V shed 1 base and J shed 5 bases, with 8 bases lying between them. There are 13 residues in the CDR3. Germline V gene sequence: CDR1 SGHTA, CDR2 FQGNSA. Here the CDR3 DNA reads TGTGCCAGCAGCTTAGGGGCAGATTATGGCTACACCTTC. It yields the protein CASSLGADYGYTF.

The chain combines TRBV6-5 with TRBJ1-2, with D tentatively TRBD1 (5 bases). Looked up from germline, CDR1 is MNHEY and CDR2 is SVGAGI. This CDR3 comprises 12 residues. V shed 6 bases and J shed 7 bases, with 12 bases lying between them. CDR3 protein: CASSAGVSGYTF. Here the CDR3 DNA reads TGTGCCAGCAGCGCGGGGGTCTCTGGCTACACCTTC.

The V gene is TRBV6-5, the J gene TRBJ1-1; unclear D gene. The germline V and J ends were trimmed by 0 bases and 7 bases, with 12 bases remaining between them. The CDR3 has 14 residues. Germline values: CDR1 MNHEY, CDR2 SVGAGI. DNA of the CDR3: TGTGCCAGCAGTTACTCGAGTATGGTTGATGAAGCTTTCTTT. Protein: CASSYSSMVDEAFF.

V is TRBV27 and J is TRBJ1-6, with 7 bases matching TRBD1. V lost 4 bases and J lost 7; bases outside the gene matches: 10. The germline V gene has CDR1 MNHEY and CDR2 SMNVEV (reference sequence). The CDR3 contains 16 residues. The DNA for the CDR3 is TGTGCCAGCAGTTCGGATGAGACAGGGCCAAATTCACCCCTCCACTTT. This codes for CASSSDETGPNSPLHF.

The chain combines TRBV5-5 with TRBJ1-4; 9 nucleotides match TRBD1. The germline V gene has CDR1 SGHKS and CDR2 YYEKEE (reference sequence). The ends lost 2 bases at V and 3 bases at J; junction bases unmatched: 2. The CDR3 totals 15 residues. The CDR3 coding sequence is TGTGCCAGCAGCTTAACAGGGGGCCCTAATGAAAAACTGTTTTTT. As protein: CASSLTGGPNEKLFF.

This chain connects TRBV6-6 to TRBJ2-1; 7 nucleotides align to TRBD2. The CDR3 sequence is 13 residues long. J gave up 9 bases and V 2 bases, and 4 bases lay outside the gene matches. Germline CDR1 MNHNY, CDR2 SVGAGI (reference sequence). The CDR3 spells CASSYETSSEQFF. CDR3 bases: TGTGCCAGCAGTTACGAGACTAGCAGTGAGCAGTTCTTC.

This clone has a single count. V usage is TRBV19 and J usage is TRBJ1-6; 9 positions match TRBD1. V dropped 9 bases and J dropped 7; count of bases not matched to a gene: 19. Germline-derived CDR1 and CDR2 are LNHDA and SQIVND (reference sequence). CDR3 size: 18 residues. In nucleotides, the CDR3 is TGTGCCAGCATGACCGGGACAGGGATGGGGAGAGGAAATTCACCCCTCCACTTT. Residues: CASMTGTGMGRGNSPLHF.